These 15 T cell receptor beta chains were all obtained from the same sample, sequenced in a study of Ad26.COV2.S vaccination and SARS-CoV-2 variants. TCRdb's table, derived via immunoSEQ multiplex PCR, lists solely in-frame clones and lacks some. The table has approximately 460,000 clones, 80% to 90% seen once. Indicated treatment: roughly 20 received Ad26.COV2.S at low or high dose, single or two shots; 5 received placebo; per-sample allocation not given. Repertoires come from day 63 after the first vaccine or placebo injection. The sequencing here drew on peripheral blood, taken in a trial of Ad26.COV2.S vaccine versus placebo. These receptors all come from a person between 18 and 60 years old who received the Ad26.COV2.S COVID-19 vaccine or a placebo.

The chain couples TRBV19 to TRBJ1-1; TRBD1 aligns across 9 bases. CDR1 is LNHDA and CDR2 is SQIVND in the germline V gene (reference sequence). V lost 4 bases and J lost 5; bases outside the gene matches: 11. There are 16 residues in the CDR3. CDR3 region: CASSSGNRGQLTEAFF. In nucleotides, the CDR3 is TGTGCCAGTAGTAGCGGGAACAGGGGGCAGTTGACTGAAGCTTTCTTT. Full variable domain (rest looked up from reference TRBV19 and TRBJ1-1): DGGITQSPKYLFRKEGQNVTLSCEQNLNHDAMYWYRQDPGQGLRLIYYSQIVNDFQKGDIAEGYSVSREKKESFPLTVTSAQKNPTAFYLCASSSGNRGQLTEAFFGQGTRLTVV.

The chain recombines TRBV18 with TRBJ1-4; 7 bases map to TRBD1. The CDR3 length is 16 residues. The germline gives CDR1 KGHSH, CDR2 LQKENI. V trimming: 2 bases; J trimming: 2 bases; junction bases outside the gene matches: 5. The CDR3 DNA follows: TGTGCCAGCTCACCAGTCCTAGGGGGCACTAATGAAAAACTGTTTTTT. Translating gives CASSPVLGGTNEKLFF.

V usage is TRBV19 and J usage is TRBJ2-7; 7 bases line up with TRBD2. The ends lost 1 base at V and 2 bases at J; junction bases unmatched: 5. The CDR3 consists of 15 residues. Germline loops: CDR1 LNHDA, CDR2 SQIVND (reference sequence). CDR3 sequence: CASSIVGGRAYEQYF. CDR3 DNA: TGTGCCAGTAGTATAGTAGGTGGGAGGGCCTACGAGCAGTACTTC.

The chain couples TRBV9 to TRBJ2-5; 14 bases are shared with TRBD2. Germline assignment: CDR1 SGDLS and CDR2 YYNGEE. This CDR3 is 18 amino acids long. Trimming cost V 3 bases and J 3 bases; bases outside gene matches: 10. The DNA of the CDR3 is TGTGCCAGCAGCGGAAGAGACTCGGGACTAGCGGGAGAAGAGACCCAGTACTTC. Encoded protein: CASSGRDSGLAGEETQYF.

The V and J genes are TRBV19 and TRBJ1-1; D unresolved. The germline gives CDR1 LNHDA, CDR2 SQIVND (reference sequence). V was clipped by 0 bases and J by 11 bases, with 19 bases between them. The CDR3 consists of 15 residues. The CDR3 DNA reads as TGTGCCAGTAGTATAGATGGGTCGGTCCCTCGGCGGGCTTTCTTT. Protein: CASSIDGSVPRRAFF.

The chain uses TRBV9 and TRBJ1-4; possible D gene TRBD1, 5 bases. The CDR3 extends over 15 amino acids. CDR1 and CDR2 (germline): SGDLS, YYNGEE. V shed 4 bases and J shed 4 bases, with 14 bases lying between them. For the CDR3, the DNA is TGTGCCAGCAGCCCAGGGACCCTCCATAATGAAAAACTGTTTTTT. Translated, it gives CASSPGTLHNEKLFF. Filled out from reference TRBV9 and TRBJ1-4, the complete variable domain reads DSGVTQTPKHLITATGQRVTLRCSPRSGDLSVYWYQQSLDQGLQFLIQYYNGEERAKGNILERFSAQQFPDLHSELNLSSLELGDSALYFCASSPGTLHNEKLFFGSGTQLSVL.

Remarks on this clone: At one of its ends the junction is not consistent with the germline gene, which may arise from a read error. The chain uses TRBV11-2 and TRBJ1-5, with D uncertain. The CDR3 loop spans 16 amino acids. Germline-derived CDR1 and CDR2 are SGHAT and FQNNGV. CDR3 in DNA: TGTGCCAGCAGCCGCGGTTTTGCAAGTAGCGATCAGCCCCAGCATTTT. Its translation: CASSRGFASSDQPQHF.

V is TRBV7-2 and J is TRBJ2-7; D gene uncertain. V was cut by 5 bases and J by 2 bases, with 10 bases left in between. The CDR3 extends over 13 amino acids. Germline lookup yields CDR1 SGHTA and CDR2 FQGNSA. The DNA for the CDR3 is TGTGCCAGCAGCAAACGGACCGCCTACGAGCAGTACTTC. Protein product: CASSKRTAYEQYF.

In this sample, this clone turned up once. V gene TRBV9 combines with J gene TRBJ2-6; D is uncertain. V shed 4 bases and J shed 9 bases, with 11 bases lying between them. Per the germline V gene, CDR1 is SGDLS and CDR2 is YYNGEE. CDR3 size: 13 residues. The CDR3 protein is CASSSRSNNVLTF. The CDR3, as DNA: TGTGCCAGCAGCTCCAGGTCCAACAACGTCCTGACTTTC.

The chain uses TRBV6-5 and TRBJ1-2; D remains unclear. CDR1 and CDR2 (germline): MNHEY, SVGAGI. The CDR3 spans 15 residues. V lost 5 bases to trimming and J lost 2 bases, with 15 bases between them. This chain's CDR3 is CASSNTGGPNYGYTF. DNA for the CDR3: TGTGCCAGCAGTAATACTGGAGGTCCAAACTATGGCTACACCTTC.

The genes are TRBV7-3 and TRBJ2-7; 10 bases fit TRBD1. This CDR3 region has 14 residues. Per the germline V gene, CDR1 is SGHTA and CDR2 is FQGTGA. The V gene end was trimmed by 6 bases and the J gene end by 5 bases; junction bases not matched to a gene: 7. As DNA, the CDR3 is TGTGCCAGCAGTCCATCCGGGACAGGGGACGAGCAGTACTTC. Translating it yields CASSPSGTGDEQYF. The full variable domain, its missing parts supplied by reference TRBV7-3 and TRBJ2-7, is GAGVSQTPSNKVTEKGKYVELRCDPISGHTALYWYRQSLGQGPEFLIYFQGTGAADDSGLPNDRFFAVRPEGSVSTLKIQRTERGDSAVYLCASSPSGTGDEQYFGPGTRLTVT.

This chain joins TRBV28 and TRBJ1-6; no clear D gene. CDR1 and CDR2 from the germline V gene are MDHEN and SYDVKM. The CDR3 extends over 12 amino acids. The V end was cut by 2 bases, the J end by 7 bases, with 3 bases between. CDR3 in DNA: TGTGCCAGCAGTTTAGAGAATTCACCCCTCCACTTT. This codes for CASSLENSPLHF.

This chain's CDR3 is CASSARDRRLYEQYF. The DNA of the CDR3 is TGTGCCAGCAGCGCCCGGGACAGGCGCCTCTACGAGCAGTACTTC. The chain couples TRBV11-2 to TRBJ2-7; 8 nucleotides match TRBD1. J was trimmed by 3 bases and V by 5 bases; bases with no gene match: 9. Germline loops: CDR1 SGHAT, CDR2 FQNNGV. This CDR3 comprises 15 residues.

The chain combines TRBV19 with TRBJ2-6; D perhaps matches TRBD1 (5 bases). The CDR3 extends over 16 amino acids. The V gene's germline CDR1 is LNHDA and CDR2 SQIVND (reference sequence). Trimming cost V 1 base and J 1 base, with 8 bases left between them. The CDR3 spells CASSIVGPSGANVLTF. The CDR3 DNA reads TGTGCCAGTAGTATAGTGGGGCCTTCTGGGGCCAACGTCCTGACTTTC.

The chain combines TRBV27 with TRBJ2-7; D may be TRBD1 (6 bases). Trimming took 0 bases from V and 3 from J, leaving 9 bases between them. CDR1 is MNHEY, CDR2 SMNVEV, per germline (reference sequence). This CDR3 has 14 residues. The CDR3 nucleotides are TGTGCCAGCAGTTTATCCGAGACAGGCTACGAGCAGTACTTC. Translation: CASSLSETGYEQYF.